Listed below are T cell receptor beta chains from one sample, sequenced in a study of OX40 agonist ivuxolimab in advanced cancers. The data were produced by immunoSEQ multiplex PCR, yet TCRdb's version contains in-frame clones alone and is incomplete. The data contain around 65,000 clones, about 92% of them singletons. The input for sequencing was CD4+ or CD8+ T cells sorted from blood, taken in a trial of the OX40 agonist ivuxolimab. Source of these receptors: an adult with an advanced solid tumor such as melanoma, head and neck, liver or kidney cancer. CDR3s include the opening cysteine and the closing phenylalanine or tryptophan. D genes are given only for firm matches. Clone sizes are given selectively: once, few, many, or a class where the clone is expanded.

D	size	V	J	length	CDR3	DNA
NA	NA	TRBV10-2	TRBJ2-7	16	CASSETRATSSYEQYF	TGCGCCAGCAGTGAGACCCGGGCGACGAGCTCCTACGAGCAGTACTTC
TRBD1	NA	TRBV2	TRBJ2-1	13	CASSSQGAREQFF	TGTGCCAGCAGCTCACAGGGGGCTCGTGAGCAGTTCTTC
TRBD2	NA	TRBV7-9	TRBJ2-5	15	CASSSGRLFQETQYF	TGTGCCAGCAGTAGCGGGAGGCTCTTCCAAGAGACCCAGTACTTC
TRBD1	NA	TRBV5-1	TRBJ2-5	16	CASSLGDSTKGETQYF	TGCGCCAGCAGCTTGGGGGACAGCACCAAGGGGGAGACCCAGTACTTC
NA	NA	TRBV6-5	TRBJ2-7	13	CASSPPGVYEQYF	TGTGCCAGCAGTCCACCGGGGGTCTACGAGCAGTACTTC
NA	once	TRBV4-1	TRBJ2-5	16	CASSQGGVPLQETQYF	TGCGCCAGCAGCCAAGGAGGGGTTCCGCTGCAAGAGACCCAGTACTTC
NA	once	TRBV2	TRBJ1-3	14	CASSGTFSGNTIYF	TGTGCCAGCAGTGGGACGTTCTCTGGAAACACCATATATTTT
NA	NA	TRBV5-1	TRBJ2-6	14	CASSLGAGANVLTF	TGCGCCAGCAGCTTGGGGGCTGGGGCCAACGTCCTGACTTTC
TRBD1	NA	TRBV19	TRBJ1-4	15	CASSMGTGRNEKLFF	TGTGCCAGTAGTATGGGGACAGGGCGCAATGAAAAACTGTTTTTT
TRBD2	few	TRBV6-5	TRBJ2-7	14	CASSYAAGEYEQYF	TGTGCCAGCAGTTACGCAGCGGGAGAGTACGAGCAGTACTTC
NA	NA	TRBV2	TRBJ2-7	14	CASSGQGPSYEQYF	TGTGCCAGCAGTGGGCAGGGGCCCTCCTACGAGCAGTACTTC